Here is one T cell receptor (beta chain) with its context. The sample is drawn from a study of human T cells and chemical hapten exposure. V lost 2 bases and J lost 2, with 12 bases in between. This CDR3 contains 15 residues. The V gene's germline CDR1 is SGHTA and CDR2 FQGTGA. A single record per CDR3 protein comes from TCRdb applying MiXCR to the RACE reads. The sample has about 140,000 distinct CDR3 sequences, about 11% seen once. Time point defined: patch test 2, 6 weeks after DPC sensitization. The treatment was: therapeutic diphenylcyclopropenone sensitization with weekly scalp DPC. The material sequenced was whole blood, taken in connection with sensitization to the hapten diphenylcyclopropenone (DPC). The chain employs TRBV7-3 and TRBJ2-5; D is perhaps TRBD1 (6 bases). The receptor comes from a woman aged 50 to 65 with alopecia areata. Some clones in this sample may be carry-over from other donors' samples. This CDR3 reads CASSLAPGQQETQYF. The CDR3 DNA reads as TGTGCCAGCAGCTTAGCCCCGGGACAACAAGAGACCCAGTACTTC. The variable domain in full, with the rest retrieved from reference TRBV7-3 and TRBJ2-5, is GAGVSQTPSNKVTEKGKYVELRCDPISGHTALYWYRQSLGQGPEFLIYFQGTGAADDSGLPNDRFFAVRPEGSVSTLKIQRTERGDSAVYLCASSLAPGQQETQYFGPGTRLLVL.